A selection of T cell receptor beta chains follows, all from one sample in a study of T cell repertoires in cytomegalovirus infection. TCRdb passed the reads through MiXCR, listing each CDR3 protein once. The sample yields about 770,000 distinct CDR3 sequences, about 29% seen once. These receptors' antigens are unknown. The sample was cultured CD8+ T cells from PBMCs, taken from culture after CMV antigen stimulation. These receptor sequences come from a human donor in good health (CMV status not recorded). Some clones in this sample may be carry-over from other donors' samples. The conserved cysteine and the conserved F or W are not part of the CDR3 here. The order of the fields is V gene, CDR3 protein.

v_gene: TRBV7-6; CDR3aa: ASSEETVSEQF
v_gene: TRBV7-9; CDR3aa: ASSFVRGGETQY
v_gene: TRBV7-6; CDR3aa: ASSLVIGSNGYT
v_gene: TRBV7-9; CDR3aa: ASSSSSGTERNIQY
v_gene: TRBV7-2; CDR3aa: ASSLEQGRGSGANVLT
v_gene: TRBV27; CDR3aa: ASSLAGKGFRADTQN
v_gene: TRBV5-6; CDR3aa: ASSFSGAAGKTQY
v_gene: TRBV27; CDR3aa: ASSLASTTDTQY
v_gene: TRBV7-6; CDR3aa: ASSLQGRFNEQF
v_gene: TRBV10-2; CDR3aa: ASVLGAEQF
v_gene: TRBV10-3; CDR3aa: AIMGTGWNNTEAF
v_gene: TRBV5-4; CDR3aa: ASSLGVISTEAF
v_gene: TRBV5-1; CDR3aa: ASSFDWVMGYEQY
v_gene: TRBV7-9; CDR3aa: ASSQGQVSSYEQY
v_gene: TRBV7-9; CDR3aa: ASSSNRDRALNSPLH
v_gene: TRBV5-1; CDR3aa: ASSLRQPNTEAF
v_gene: TRBV4-1; CDR3aa: ASRGQGSTGELF
v_gene: TRBV6-5; CDR3aa: ASSMTGEHQPQH
v_gene: TRBV7-8; CDR3aa: ASSSTGGFYEKLF
v_gene: TRBV7-9; CDR3aa: ASSPRDSWNTEAF
v_gene: TRBV6-1; CDR3aa: ASKNGGGATDTQY
v_gene: TRBV7-6; CDR3aa: ASSLGDTYGYT
v_gene: TRBV10-3; CDR3aa: AIGGQNTGELF
v_gene: TRBV6-8; CDR3aa: ASSYSEGAVSKNIQY
v_gene: TRBV12-3/TRBV12-4; CDR3aa: ASSVTGDYSYT
v_gene: TRBV7-8; CDR3aa: ASSLSPRGPYGYT
v_gene: TRBV6-5; CDR3aa: ASSYSGGLIYNEQF
v_gene: TRBV4-1; CDR3aa: ASSHPGTENTGELF
v_gene: TRBV28; CDR3aa: ASSPSSGGQSNTGELF
v_gene: TRBV19; CDR3aa: ASSITVGQVYEQY